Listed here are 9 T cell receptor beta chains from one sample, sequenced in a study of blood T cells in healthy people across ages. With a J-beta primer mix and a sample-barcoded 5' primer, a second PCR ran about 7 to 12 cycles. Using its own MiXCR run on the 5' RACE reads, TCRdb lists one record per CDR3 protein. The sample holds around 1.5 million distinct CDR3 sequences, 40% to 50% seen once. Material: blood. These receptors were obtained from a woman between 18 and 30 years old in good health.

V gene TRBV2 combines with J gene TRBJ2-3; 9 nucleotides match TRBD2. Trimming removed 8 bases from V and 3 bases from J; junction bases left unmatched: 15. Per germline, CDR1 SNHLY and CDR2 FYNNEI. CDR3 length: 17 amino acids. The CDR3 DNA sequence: TGTGCCAGCCTCGGTCTAGCGGGGAGCCTACGGACAGATACGCAGTATTTT. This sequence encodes CASLGLAGSLRTDTQYF.

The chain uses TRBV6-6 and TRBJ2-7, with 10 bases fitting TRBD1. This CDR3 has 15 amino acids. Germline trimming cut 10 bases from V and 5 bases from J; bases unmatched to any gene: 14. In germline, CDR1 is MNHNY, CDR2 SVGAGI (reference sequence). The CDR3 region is CATRGEDRGFDEQYF. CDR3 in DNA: TGTGCCACCAGAGGCGAGGACAGGGGGTTTGACGAGCAGTACTTC.

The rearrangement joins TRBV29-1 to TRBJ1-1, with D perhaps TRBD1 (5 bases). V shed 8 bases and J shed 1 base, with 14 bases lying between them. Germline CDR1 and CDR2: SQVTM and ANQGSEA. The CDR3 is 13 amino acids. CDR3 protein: CSSLGTGNTEAFF. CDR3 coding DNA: TGCAGCTCTCTGGGGACGGGGAACACTGAAGCTTTCTTT.

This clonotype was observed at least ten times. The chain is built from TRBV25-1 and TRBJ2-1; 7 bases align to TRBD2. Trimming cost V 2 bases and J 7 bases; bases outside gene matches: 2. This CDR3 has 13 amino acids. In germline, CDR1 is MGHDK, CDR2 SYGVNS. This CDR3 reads CASSELAVNEQFF. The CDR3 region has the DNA TGTGCCAGCAGTGAACTAGCGGTAAATGAGCAGTTCTTC. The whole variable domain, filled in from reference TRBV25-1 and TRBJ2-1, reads EADIYQTPRYLVIGTGKKITLECSQTMGHDKMYWYQQDPGMELHLIHYSYGVNSTEKGDLSSESTVSRIRTEHFPLTLESARPSHTSQYLCASSELAVNEQFFGPGTRLTVL.

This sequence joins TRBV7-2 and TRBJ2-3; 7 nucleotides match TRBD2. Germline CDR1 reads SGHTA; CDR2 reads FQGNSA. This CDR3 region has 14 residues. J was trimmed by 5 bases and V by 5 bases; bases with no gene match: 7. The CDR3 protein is CASSVTSVGDTQYF. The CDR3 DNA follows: TGTGCCAGCAGCGTAACTAGCGTTGGAGATACGCAGTATTTT.

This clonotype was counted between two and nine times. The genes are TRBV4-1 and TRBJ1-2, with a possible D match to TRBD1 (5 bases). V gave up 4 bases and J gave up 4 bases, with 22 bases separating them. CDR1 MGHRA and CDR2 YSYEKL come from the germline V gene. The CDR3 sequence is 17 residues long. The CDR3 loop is CASSPRNRVRDGYGYTF. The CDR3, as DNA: TGCGCCAGCAGCCCAAGGAACCGTGTCAGGGACGGCTATGGCTACACCTTC.

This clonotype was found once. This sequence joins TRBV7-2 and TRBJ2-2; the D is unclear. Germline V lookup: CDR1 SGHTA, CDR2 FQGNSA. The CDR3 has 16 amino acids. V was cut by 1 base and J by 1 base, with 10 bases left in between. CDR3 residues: CASSLEAARNTGELFF. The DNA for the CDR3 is TGTGCCAGCAGCTTAGAGGCAGCTCGGAACACCGGGGAGCTGTTTTTT.

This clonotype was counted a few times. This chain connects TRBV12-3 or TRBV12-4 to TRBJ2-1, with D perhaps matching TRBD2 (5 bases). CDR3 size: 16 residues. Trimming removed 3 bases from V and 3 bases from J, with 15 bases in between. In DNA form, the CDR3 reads TGTGCCAGCAGTTTTCGGGTGGGAGAAATCTACAATGAGCAGTTCTTC. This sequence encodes CASSFRVGEIYNEQFF.

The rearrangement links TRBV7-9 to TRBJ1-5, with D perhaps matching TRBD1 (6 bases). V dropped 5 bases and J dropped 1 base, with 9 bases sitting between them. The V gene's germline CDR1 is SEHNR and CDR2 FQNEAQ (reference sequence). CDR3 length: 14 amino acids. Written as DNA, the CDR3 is TGTGCCAGCAGCCGGGACATAAGCAATCAGCCCCAGCATTTT. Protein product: CASSRDISNQPQHF.